This TCR beta chain came from a study of blood T cell repertoires in COVID-19. V was trimmed by 5 bases and J by 0 bases, leaving 11 bases between them. Germline CDR1 reads LGHDT; CDR2 reads YNNKEL (reference sequence). CDR3 size: 15 residues. Generated by immunoSEQ multiplex PCR, the TCRdb table keeps only in-frame clones and is missing some. The sample lists under 300,000 clones; 86% were seen once. This receptor was identified in an older man with acute or convalescent COVID-19. The V call is TRBV3-1 (or the pseudogene TRBV3-2), the J call TRBJ1-3, with D perhaps matching TRBD1 (5 bases). The sequencing input was peripheral blood. Written as DNA, the CDR3 is TGTGCCAGCAGCTCAAACAGGCCCTCTGGAAACACCATATATTTT. Translated: CASSSNRPSGNTIYF.